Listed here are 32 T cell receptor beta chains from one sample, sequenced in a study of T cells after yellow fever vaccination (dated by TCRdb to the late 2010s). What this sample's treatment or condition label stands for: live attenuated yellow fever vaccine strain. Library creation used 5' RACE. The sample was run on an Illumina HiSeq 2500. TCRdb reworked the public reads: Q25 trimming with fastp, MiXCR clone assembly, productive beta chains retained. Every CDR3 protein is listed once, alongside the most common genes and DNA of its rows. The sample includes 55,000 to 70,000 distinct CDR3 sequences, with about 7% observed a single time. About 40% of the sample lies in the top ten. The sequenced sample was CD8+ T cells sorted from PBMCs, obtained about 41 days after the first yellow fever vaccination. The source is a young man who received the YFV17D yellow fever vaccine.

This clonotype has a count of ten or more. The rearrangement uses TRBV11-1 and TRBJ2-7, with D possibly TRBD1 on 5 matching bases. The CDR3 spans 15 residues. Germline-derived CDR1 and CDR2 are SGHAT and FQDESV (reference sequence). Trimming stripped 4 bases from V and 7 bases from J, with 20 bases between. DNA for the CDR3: TGTGCCAGCAGCTCTGACGACAGATCACCAAGGGAGCAGTACTTC. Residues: CASSSDDRSPREQYF. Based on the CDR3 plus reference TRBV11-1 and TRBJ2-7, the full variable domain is EAEVAQSPRYKITEKSQAVAFWCDPISGHATLYWYRQILGQGPELLVQFQDESVVDDSQLPKDRFSAERLKGVDSTLKIQPAELGDSAMYLCASSSDDRSPREQYFGPGTRLTVT.

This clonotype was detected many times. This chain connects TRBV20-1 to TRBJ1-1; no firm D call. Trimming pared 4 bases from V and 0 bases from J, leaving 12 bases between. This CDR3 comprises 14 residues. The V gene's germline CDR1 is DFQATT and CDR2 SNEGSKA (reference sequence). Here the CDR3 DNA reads TGCAGTGCTACCAGGACGGATTTGAACACTGAAGCTTTCTTT. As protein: CSATRTDLNTEAFF.

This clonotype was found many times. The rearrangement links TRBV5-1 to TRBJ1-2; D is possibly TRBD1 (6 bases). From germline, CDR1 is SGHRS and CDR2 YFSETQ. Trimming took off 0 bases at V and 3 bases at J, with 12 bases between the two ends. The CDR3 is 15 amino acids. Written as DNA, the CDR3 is TGCGCCAGCAGCTTGGGTTTAGGACAGCACTATGGCTACACCTTC. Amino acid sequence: CASSLGLGQHYGYTF.

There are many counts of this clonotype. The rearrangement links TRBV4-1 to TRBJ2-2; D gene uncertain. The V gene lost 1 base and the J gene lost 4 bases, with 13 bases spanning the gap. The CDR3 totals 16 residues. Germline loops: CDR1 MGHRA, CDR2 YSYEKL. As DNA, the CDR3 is TGCGCCAGCAGCCAAGGTTCAACGGACCTCACCGGGGAGCTGTTTTTT. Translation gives CASSQGSTDLTGELFF.

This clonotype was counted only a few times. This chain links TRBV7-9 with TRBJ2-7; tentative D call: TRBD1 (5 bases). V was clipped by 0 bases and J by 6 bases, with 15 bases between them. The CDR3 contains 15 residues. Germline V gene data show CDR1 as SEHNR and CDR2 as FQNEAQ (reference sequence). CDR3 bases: TGTGCCAGCAGCTTAGCGGAGACAGCCCGTAGCGAGCAGTACTTC. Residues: CASSLAETARSEQYF.

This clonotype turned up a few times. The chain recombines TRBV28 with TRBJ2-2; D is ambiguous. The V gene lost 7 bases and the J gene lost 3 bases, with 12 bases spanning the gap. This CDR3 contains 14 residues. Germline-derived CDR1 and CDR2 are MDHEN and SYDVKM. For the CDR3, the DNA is TGTGCCAGCACCCCTAGTCAGCACACCGGGGAGCTGTTTTTT. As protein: CASTPSQHTGELFF.

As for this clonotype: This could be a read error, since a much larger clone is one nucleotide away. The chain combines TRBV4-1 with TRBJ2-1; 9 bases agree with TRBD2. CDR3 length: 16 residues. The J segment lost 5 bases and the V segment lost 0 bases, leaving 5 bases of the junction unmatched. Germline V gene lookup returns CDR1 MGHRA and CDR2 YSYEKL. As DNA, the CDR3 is TGCGCCAGCAGCCAAGATATAGCGGGGGTTAACAATGAGCAGTTCTTC. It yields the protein CASSQDIAGVNNEQFF.

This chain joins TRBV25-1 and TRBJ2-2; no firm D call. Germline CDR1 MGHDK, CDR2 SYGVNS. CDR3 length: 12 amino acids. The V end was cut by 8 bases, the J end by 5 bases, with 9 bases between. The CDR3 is CASGVLTGELFF. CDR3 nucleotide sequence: TGTGCCAGCGGAGTGCTGACCGGGGAGCTGTTTTTT.

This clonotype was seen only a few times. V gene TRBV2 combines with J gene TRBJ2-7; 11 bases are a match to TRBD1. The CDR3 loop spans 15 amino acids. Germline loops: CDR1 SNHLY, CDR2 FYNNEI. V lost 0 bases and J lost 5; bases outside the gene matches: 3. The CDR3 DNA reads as TGTGCCAGCAGTGAAGCAAGGGACAGGGGGAACGAGCAGTACGTC. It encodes CASSEARDRGNEQYV.

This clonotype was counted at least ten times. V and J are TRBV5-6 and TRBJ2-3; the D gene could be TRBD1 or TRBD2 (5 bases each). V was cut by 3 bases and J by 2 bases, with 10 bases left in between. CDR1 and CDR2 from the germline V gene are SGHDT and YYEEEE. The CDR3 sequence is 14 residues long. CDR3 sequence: CASSSGPTTDTQYF. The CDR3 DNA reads TGTGCCAGCAGCTCGGGACCGACCACAGATACGCAGTATTTT. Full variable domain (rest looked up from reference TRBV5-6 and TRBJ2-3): DAGVTQSPTHLIKTRGQQVTLRCSPKSGHDTVSWYQQALGQGPQFIFQYYEEEERQRGNFPDRFSGHQFPNYSSELNVNALLLGDSALYLCASSSGPTTDTQYFGPGTRLTVL.

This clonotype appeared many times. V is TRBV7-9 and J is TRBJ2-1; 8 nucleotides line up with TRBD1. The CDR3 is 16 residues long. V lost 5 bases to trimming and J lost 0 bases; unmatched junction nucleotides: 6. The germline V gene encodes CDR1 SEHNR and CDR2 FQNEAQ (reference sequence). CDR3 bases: TGTGCCAGCAGCCCCGACAGGGGAAGCTCCTACAATGAGCAGTTCTTC. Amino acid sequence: CASSPDRGSSYNEQFF.

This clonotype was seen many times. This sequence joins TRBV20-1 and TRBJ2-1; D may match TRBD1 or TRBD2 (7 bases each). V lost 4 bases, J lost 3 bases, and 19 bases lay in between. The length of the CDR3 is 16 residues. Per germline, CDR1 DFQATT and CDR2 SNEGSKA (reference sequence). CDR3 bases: TGCAGTGCTATGGTGTGGGAGGGGGCCGGCTACAATGAGCAGTTCTTC. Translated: CSAMVWEGAGYNEQFF.

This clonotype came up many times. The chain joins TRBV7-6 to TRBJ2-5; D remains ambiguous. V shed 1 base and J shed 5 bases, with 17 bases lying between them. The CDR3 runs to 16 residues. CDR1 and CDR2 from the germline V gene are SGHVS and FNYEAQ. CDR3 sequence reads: CASSLVPVGSRETQYF. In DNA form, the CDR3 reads TGTGCCAGCAGCTTAGTTCCGGTGGGCTCCAGGGAGACCCAGTACTTC.

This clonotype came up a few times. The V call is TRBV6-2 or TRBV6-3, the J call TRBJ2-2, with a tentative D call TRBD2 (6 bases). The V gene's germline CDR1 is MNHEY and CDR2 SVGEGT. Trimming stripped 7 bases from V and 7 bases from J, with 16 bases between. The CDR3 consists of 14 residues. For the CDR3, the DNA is TGTGCCAGCACCGGTATGAGGGGAGGCGGGGAGCTGTTTTTT. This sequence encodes CASTGMRGGGELFF.

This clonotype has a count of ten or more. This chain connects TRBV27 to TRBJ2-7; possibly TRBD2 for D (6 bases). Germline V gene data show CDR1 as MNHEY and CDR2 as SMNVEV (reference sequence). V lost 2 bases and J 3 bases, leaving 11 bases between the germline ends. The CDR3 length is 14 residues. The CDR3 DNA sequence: TGTGCCAGCAGTTTAAGGCGGGGCGGCTACGAGCAGTACTTC. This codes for CASSLRRGGYEQYF.

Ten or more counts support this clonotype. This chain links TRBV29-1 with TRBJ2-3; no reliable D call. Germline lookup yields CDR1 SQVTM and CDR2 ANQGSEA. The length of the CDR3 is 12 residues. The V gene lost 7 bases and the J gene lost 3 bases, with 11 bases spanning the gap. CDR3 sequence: CSGDLGTDTQYF. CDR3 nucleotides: TGCAGCGGGGATTTGGGAACAGATACGCAGTATTTT.

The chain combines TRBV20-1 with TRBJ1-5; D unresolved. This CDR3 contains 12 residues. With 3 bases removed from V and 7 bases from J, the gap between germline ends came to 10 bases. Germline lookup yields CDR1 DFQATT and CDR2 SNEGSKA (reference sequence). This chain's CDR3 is CSASLLGQPQHF. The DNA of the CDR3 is TGCAGTGCTAGTTTGTTAGGACAGCCCCAGCATTTT.

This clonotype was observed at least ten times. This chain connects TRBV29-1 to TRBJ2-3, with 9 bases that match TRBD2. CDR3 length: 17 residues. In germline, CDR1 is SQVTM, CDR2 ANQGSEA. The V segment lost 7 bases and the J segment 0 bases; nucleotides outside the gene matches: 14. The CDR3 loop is CSAAGLAGQTSTDTQYF. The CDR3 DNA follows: TGCAGCGCGGCAGGTCTAGCGGGACAAACTAGCACAGATACGCAGTATTTT.

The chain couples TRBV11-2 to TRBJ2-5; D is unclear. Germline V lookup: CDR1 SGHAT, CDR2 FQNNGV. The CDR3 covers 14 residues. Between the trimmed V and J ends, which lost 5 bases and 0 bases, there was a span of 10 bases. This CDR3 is CASSPGFDQETQYF. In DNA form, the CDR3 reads TGTGCCAGCAGCCCAGGATTCGACCAAGAGACCCAGTACTTC.

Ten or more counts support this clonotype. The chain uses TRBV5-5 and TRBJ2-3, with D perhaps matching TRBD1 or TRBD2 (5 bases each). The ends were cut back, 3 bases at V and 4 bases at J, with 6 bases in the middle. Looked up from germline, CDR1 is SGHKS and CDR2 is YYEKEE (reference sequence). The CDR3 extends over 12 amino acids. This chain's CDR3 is CASSWDADTQYF. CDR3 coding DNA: TGTGCCAGCAGCTGGGACGCAGATACGCAGTATTTT.

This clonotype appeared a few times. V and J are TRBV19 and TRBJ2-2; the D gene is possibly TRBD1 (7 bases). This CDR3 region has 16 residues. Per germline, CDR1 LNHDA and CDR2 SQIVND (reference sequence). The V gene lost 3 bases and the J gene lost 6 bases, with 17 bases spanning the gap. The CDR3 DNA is TGTGCCAGTAGTATCTCCAGGGGGGAGATTCCCGGGGAGCTGTTTTTT. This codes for CASSISRGEIPGELFF.

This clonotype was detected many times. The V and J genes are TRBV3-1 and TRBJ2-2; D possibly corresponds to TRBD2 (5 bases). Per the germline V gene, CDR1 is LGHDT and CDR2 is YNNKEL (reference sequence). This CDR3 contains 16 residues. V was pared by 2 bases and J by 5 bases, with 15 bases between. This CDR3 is CASSQTRTAETGELFF. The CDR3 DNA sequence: TGTGCCAGCAGCCAAACTAGGACTGCCGAGACCGGGGAGCTGTTTTTT.

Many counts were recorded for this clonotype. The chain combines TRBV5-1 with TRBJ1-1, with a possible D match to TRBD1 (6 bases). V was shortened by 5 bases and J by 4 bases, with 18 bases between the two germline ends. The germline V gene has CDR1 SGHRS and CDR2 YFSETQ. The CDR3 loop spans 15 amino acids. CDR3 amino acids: CASRIKDSTVTEAFF. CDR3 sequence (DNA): TGCGCCAGCAGAATCAAGGACAGTACGGTCACTGAAGCTTTCTTT.

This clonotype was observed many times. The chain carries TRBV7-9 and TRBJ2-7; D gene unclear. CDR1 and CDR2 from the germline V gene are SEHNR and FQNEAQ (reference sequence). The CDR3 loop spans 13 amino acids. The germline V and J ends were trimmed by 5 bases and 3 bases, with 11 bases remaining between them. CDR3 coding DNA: TGTGCCAGCAGCCCGACCGAGATCTACGAGCAGTACTTC. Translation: CASSPTEIYEQYF.

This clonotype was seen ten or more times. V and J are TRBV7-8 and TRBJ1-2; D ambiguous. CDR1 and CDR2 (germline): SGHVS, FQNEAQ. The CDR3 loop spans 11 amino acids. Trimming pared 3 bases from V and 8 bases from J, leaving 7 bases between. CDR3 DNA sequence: TGTGCCAGCAGCTTTGGGTCAGGCTACACCTTC. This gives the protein CASSFGSGYTF.

The CDR3 spells CASSQRHDRSSGNTIYF. CDR3 DNA: TGCGCCAGCAGCCAACGACACGATAGAAGCTCTGGAAACACCATATATTTT. The V gene is TRBV4-3, the J gene TRBJ1-3; D is ambiguous. V was clipped by 2 bases and J by 0 bases, with 14 bases between them. The CDR3 covers 17 residues. Germline lookup yields CDR1 LGHNA and CDR2 YSLEER.

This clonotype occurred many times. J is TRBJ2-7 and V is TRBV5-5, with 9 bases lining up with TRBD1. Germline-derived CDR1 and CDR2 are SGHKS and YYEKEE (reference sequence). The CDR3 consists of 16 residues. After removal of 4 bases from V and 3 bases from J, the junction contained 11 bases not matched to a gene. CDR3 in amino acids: CASSRRPGQGSYEQYV. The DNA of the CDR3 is TGTGCCAGCAGCCGTAGGCCGGGACAGGGAAGCTACGAGCAGTACGTC.

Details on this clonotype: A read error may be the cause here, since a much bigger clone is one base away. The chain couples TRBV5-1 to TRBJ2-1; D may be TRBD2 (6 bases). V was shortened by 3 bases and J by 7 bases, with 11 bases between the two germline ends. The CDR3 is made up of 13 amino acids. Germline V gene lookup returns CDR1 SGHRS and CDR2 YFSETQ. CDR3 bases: TGCGCCAGCAGCTCGGCGGGGTCTAATGAGCAGTTCTTC. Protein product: CASSSAGSNEQFF.

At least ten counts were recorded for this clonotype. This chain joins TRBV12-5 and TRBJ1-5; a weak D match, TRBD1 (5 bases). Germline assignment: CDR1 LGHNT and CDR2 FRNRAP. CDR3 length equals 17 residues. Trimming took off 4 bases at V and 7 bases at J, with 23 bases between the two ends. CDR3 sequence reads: CASGSKNRNGCRQPQHF. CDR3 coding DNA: TGTGCTAGTGGTTCGAAAAACAGGAACGGTTGCCGGCAGCCCCAGCATTTT.

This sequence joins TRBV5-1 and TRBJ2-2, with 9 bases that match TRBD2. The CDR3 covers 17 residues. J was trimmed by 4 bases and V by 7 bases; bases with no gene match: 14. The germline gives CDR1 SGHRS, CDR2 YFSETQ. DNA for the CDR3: TGCGCCAGCGCCCGCATTTTGCGGGGGGGCGTCACCGGGGAGCTGTTTTTT. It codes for CASARILRGGVTGELFF.

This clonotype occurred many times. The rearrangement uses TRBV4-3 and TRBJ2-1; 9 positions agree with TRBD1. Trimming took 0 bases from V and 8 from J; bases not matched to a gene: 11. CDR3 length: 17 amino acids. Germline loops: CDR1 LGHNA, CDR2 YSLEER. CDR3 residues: CASSQDSGDRVVDEQFF. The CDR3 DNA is TGCGCCAGCAGCCAAGATTCAGGGGACAGGGTAGTCGATGAGCAGTTCTTC.

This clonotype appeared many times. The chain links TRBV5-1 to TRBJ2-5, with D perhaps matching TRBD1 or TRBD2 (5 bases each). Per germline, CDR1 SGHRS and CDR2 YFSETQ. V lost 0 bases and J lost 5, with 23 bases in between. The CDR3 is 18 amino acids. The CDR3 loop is CASSLAGTFPITLETQYF. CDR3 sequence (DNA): TGCGCCAGCAGCTTGGCCGGGACCTTTCCCATTACGCTTGAGACCCAGTACTTC.